The 23 T cell receptor beta chains below were found in one sample sequenced in a study of OX40 agonist ivuxolimab in advanced cancers. The library was generated by the immunoSEQ multiplex PCR assay. In its TCRdb copy, this immuneACCESS table keeps in-frame sequences only and misses some clones. Where compared with another copy, unresolved V genes explain less than half of these, and the others have no known cause. The sample includes approximately 58,000 clones, with 75% to 95% observed a single time. The ten largest clones take up roughly 0.45% of the sample. The sequencing used CD4+ or CD8+ T cells sorted from blood, collected in a trial of the OX40 agonist ivuxolimab. These receptors were obtained from an adult with an advanced solid tumor such as melanoma, head and neck, liver or kidney cancer.

In this sample, this clone turned up once. The gene calls are TRBV2 and TRBJ2-2; possibly TRBD2 for D (5 bases). The germline gives CDR1 SNHLY, CDR2 FYNNEI. Trimming pared 3 bases from V and 1 base from J, leaving 9 bases between. The CDR3 loop spans 15 amino acids. CDR3 sequence (DNA): TGTGCCAGCAGTGAGGAAGGACTGAACACCGGGGAGCTGTTTTTT. It codes for CASSEEGLNTGELFF.

The V and J genes are TRBV29-1 and TRBJ2-2; D is perhaps TRBD1 or TRBD2 (5 bases each). V dropped 6 bases and J dropped 6 bases, with 17 bases sitting between them. The CDR3 contains 14 residues. From germline, CDR1 is SQVTM and CDR2 ANQGSEA. The CDR3 here is CSVLRDPDSGELFF. The DNA of the CDR3 is TGCAGCGTCCTCCGGGACCCCGATTCCGGGGAGCTGTTTTTT.

This chain joins TRBV19 and TRBJ1-4; D is unclear. V was cut by 1 base and J by 7 bases, with 7 bases left in between. Per germline, CDR1 LNHDA and CDR2 SQIVND (reference sequence). The CDR3 is 13 amino acids. The DNA of the CDR3 is TGTGCCAGTAGTATAGCCCGGGGTGAAAAACTGTTTTTT. Translation gives CASSIARGEKLFF.

The chain is built from TRBV27 and TRBJ1-1, with D possibly being TRBD1 (5 bases). The CDR3 is 15 residues long. V lost 3 bases and J 1 base, leaving 12 bases between the germline ends. Germline values: CDR1 MNHEY, CDR2 SMNVEV (reference sequence). CDR3: CASSFGVGQNTEAFF. DNA for the CDR3: TGTGCCAGCAGTTTCGGCGTTGGACAGAACACTGAAGCTTTCTTT.

The sample holds one count of this clone. The CDR3 DNA sequence: TGTGCCAGTAGTGTATACACTAGCGTCACAGATACGCAGTATTTT. This sequence encodes CASSVYTSVTDTQYF. The chain links TRBV19 to TRBJ2-3; 7 bases fit TRBD2. Trimming removed 5 bases from V and 2 bases from J; junction bases left unmatched: 7. CDR1 and CDR2 from the germline V gene are LNHDA and SQIVND (reference sequence). The CDR3 loop spans 15 amino acids.

The chain couples TRBV5-1 to TRBJ2-7, with D tentatively TRBD1 (6 bases). Germline V lookup: CDR1 SGHRS, CDR2 YFSETQ. Between the trimmed V and J ends, which lost 4 bases and 6 bases, there was a span of 17 bases. The CDR3 is made up of 14 amino acids. CDR3 nucleotides: TGCGCCAGCAGCAACACCACAGGGCAGGGCGAGCAGTACTTC. Translated: CASSNTTGQGEQYF.

The genes are TRBV7-9 and TRBJ1-1; TRBD1 might be the D (5 bases). There are 14 residues in the CDR3. The V gene's germline CDR1 is SEHNR and CDR2 FQNEAQ (reference sequence). The V end was cut by 4 bases, the J end by 3 bases, with 12 bases between. The CDR3 spells CASSWLGGDTEAFF. The DNA for the CDR3 is TGTGCCAGCAGCTGGCTGGGAGGGGACACTGAAGCTTTCTTT.

The CDR3, as DNA: TGTGCCAGCAGCTTCCTAGCGGGATCCCTCGAGCAGTACTTC. It encodes CASSFLAGSLEQYF. The V gene is TRBV7-2, the J gene TRBJ2-7; TRBD2 matches 9 bases. V dropped 3 bases and J dropped 6; count of bases not matched to a gene: 6. Germline V CDR1 and CDR2: SGHTA, FQGNSA. This CDR3 has 14 amino acids.

This sequence joins TRBV25-1 and TRBJ2-7; 10 nucleotides align to TRBD1. V lost 4 bases to trimming and J lost 6 bases; unmatched junction nucleotides: 6. The germline CDR1 and CDR2 sequences are MGHDK and SYGVNS. The CDR3 totals 14 residues. CDR3 loop: CASSVDRGLGEQYF. Here the CDR3 DNA reads TGTGCCAGCAGTGTAGACAGGGGGCTTGGCGAGCAGTACTTC.

The CDR3 loop reads CAWSRGEGVMFVDTQYF. The CDR3 coding sequence is TGTGCCTGGAGTCGGGGGGAGGGGGTCATGTTCGTGGATACGCAGTATTTT. The J gene is TRBJ2-3, the V gene TRBV30, with a possible D match to TRBD2 (7 bases). Germline CDR1 GTSNPN, CDR2 SVGIG (reference sequence). There are 17 residues in the CDR3. Trimming stripped 2 bases from V and 6 bases from J, with 24 bases between.

This chain links TRBV6-6 with TRBJ2-6, with D maybe TRBD2 (5 bases). Trimming stripped 2 bases from V and 0 bases from J, with 5 bases between. This CDR3 comprises 15 residues. Germline V gene data show CDR1 as MNHNY and CDR2 as SVGAGI (reference sequence). The CDR3 nucleotides read TGTGCCAGCAGTTACCGGGGCTCTGGGGCCAACGTCCTGACTTTC. It translates to CASSYRGSGANVLTF.

This chain uses TRBV27 with TRBJ1-2, with D possibly being TRBD1 (5 bases). V was pared by 4 bases and J by 8 bases, with 11 bases between. Per the germline V gene, CDR1 is MNHEY and CDR2 is SMNVEV (reference sequence). This CDR3 has 12 amino acids. The CDR3, as DNA: TGTGCCAGCAGTTCCCCGCGGGGGGGCTACACCTTC. Its translation is CASSSPRGGYTF.

J is TRBJ1-4 and V is TRBV18, with D possibly TRBD1 on 6 matching bases. Trimming removed 4 bases at V and 12 bases at J, with 18 bases between. Germline loops: CDR1 KGHSH, CDR2 LQKENI. This CDR3 spans 14 amino acids. Written as DNA, the CDR3 is TGTGCCAGCTCACGCCGAGCGGGGGCGAGAGAACTGTTTTTT. It specifies CASSRRAGARELFF. Looking up the rest from reference TRBV18 and TRBJ1-4 gives the full variable domain: NAGVMQNPRHLVRRRGQEARLRCSPMKGHSHVYWYRQLPEEGLKFMVYLQKENIIDESGMPKERFSAEFPKEGPSILRIQQVVRGDSAAYFCASSRRAGARELFFGSGTQLSVL.

V usage is TRBV4-3 and J usage is TRBJ2-3; weak D call: TRBD1 (5 bases). Between the trimmed V and J ends, which lost 0 bases and 1 base, there was a span of 8 bases. CDR1 is LGHNA, CDR2 YSLEER, per germline. The CDR3 has 15 residues. CDR3 nucleotide sequence: TGCGCCAGCAGCCAAGATTGGGGCCGCACAGATACGCAGTATTTT. Translating gives CASSQDWGRTDTQYF.

This clone has only one observation. The J gene is TRBJ2-2, the V gene TRBV29-1; D is tentatively TRBD1 or TRBD2 (5 bases each). This CDR3 is 16 amino acids long. The germline V gene has CDR1 SQVTM and CDR2 ANQGSEA. V lost 2 bases and J 7 bases, leaving 20 bases between the germline ends. This CDR3 is CSVERWWGRGGGELFF. CDR3 nucleotide sequence: TGCAGCGTTGAAAGATGGTGGGGGAGAGGTGGCGGGGAGCTGTTTTTT.

This clone was observed a single time. The chain couples TRBV5-1 to TRBJ2-1, with unresolved D. This CDR3 region has 13 residues. The V end was cut by 4 bases, the J end by 10 bases, with 15 bases between. Germline CDR1 reads SGHRS; CDR2 reads YFSETQ. The CDR3 loop reads CASSASFINEQFF. For the CDR3, the DNA is TGCGCCAGCAGCGCCTCCTTTATAAACGAGCAGTTCTTC.

This sequence joins TRBV9 and TRBJ2-1; D unresolved. V was trimmed by 2 bases and J by 0 bases, leaving 9 bases between them. CDR3 size: 15 residues. Looked up from germline, CDR1 is SGDLS and CDR2 is YYNGEE. The CDR3 DNA sequence: TGTGCCAGCAGCGTCGGCCCTAGCTCCTACAATGAGCAGTTCTTC. It codes for CASSVGPSSYNEQFF.

The chain links TRBV6-5 to TRBJ1-2, with D possibly matching TRBD1 (5 bases). From germline, CDR1 is MNHEY and CDR2 SVGAGI. Trimming took 4 bases from V and 4 from J, leaving 13 bases between them. The length of the CDR3 is 14 residues. The CDR3 DNA reads TGTGCCAGCAGTTGGGACGGGGGGATCTATGGCTACACCTTC. This encodes CASSWDGGIYGYTF.

This clone was observed a few times. V and J are TRBV6-6 and TRBJ2-7; 9 bases match TRBD2. CDR3 length equals 13 residues. The J segment lost 6 bases and the V segment lost 7 bases, leaving 7 bases of the junction unmatched. Germline CDR1 and CDR2: MNHNY and SVGAGI (reference sequence). CDR3 nucleotides: TGTGCCAGCACCGGCGGGGGGGTGGGCGAGCAGTACTTC. Encoded protein: CASTGGGVGEQYF.

The CDR3 is CASSRDGNNEQFF. DNA of the CDR3: TGTGCCAGCAGCAGGGACGGAAACAATGAGCAGTTCTTC. The chain is built from TRBV6-1 and TRBJ2-1; D tentatively fits TRBD1 or TRBD2 (5 bases each). From germline, CDR1 is MNHNS and CDR2 SASEGT. This CDR3 is built from 13 residues. Trimming shortened V by 6 bases and J by 5 bases, and 11 bases separated the two germline ends.

V usage is TRBV5-1 and J usage is TRBJ2-3, with 9 bases matching TRBD1. Germline lookup yields CDR1 SGHRS and CDR2 YFSETQ. This CDR3 comprises 16 residues. The V gene end was trimmed by 1 base and the J gene end by 5 bases; junction bases not matched to a gene: 8. The CDR3 nucleotides are TGCGCCAGCAGCTTGCCATGGACAGGGGATATAGATACGCAGTATTTT. It codes for CASSLPWTGDIDTQYF.

The chain is built from TRBV30 and TRBJ1-2; TRBD1 matches 10 bases. The germline gives CDR1 GTSNPN, CDR2 SVGIG (reference sequence). The J segment lost 4 bases and the V segment lost 2 bases, leaving 4 bases of the junction unmatched. This CDR3 region has 14 residues. The CDR3 region has the DNA TGTGCCTGGAGTCCGGGACAGGGGATCTATGGCTACACCTTC. This translates into CAWSPGQGIYGYTF.

This clone was seen more than once but under ten times. The V call is TRBV5-4, the J call TRBJ2-7, with 10 bases fitting TRBD2. Germline V lookup: CDR1 SGHNT, CDR2 YYREEE (reference sequence). The CDR3 has 14 amino acids. The V segment lost 4 bases and the J segment 3 bases; nucleotides outside the gene matches: 4. DNA for the CDR3: TGTGCCAGCAGCACAGGGACTAGCGTCTACGAGCAGTACTTC. Translated: CASSTGTSVYEQYF.